The 13 T cell receptor beta chains in this list originate from one sample, sequenced in a study of blood T cell repertoires in COVID-19. Clones were read by immunoSEQ multiplex PCR, and TCRdb kept only the in-frame ones, dropping some. This sample has about 330,000 clones, with 87% found just once. The sequenced material came from PBMCs or T cells enriched from blood (not recorded which). The source of these receptors is a woman younger than 45 who had recovered from COVID-19.

The chain carries TRBV7-2 and TRBJ2-7; D might be TRBD1 (6 bases). Trimming stripped 2 bases from V and 2 bases from J, with 10 bases between. Germline CDR1 is SGHTA and CDR2 is FQGNSA. This CDR3 region has 14 residues. In DNA form, the CDR3 reads TGTGCCAGCAGCTTACACCAGGGGCCCTACGAGCAGTACTTC. Translation gives CASSLHQGPYEQYF.

The rearrangement uses TRBV2 and TRBJ1-1; 11 nucleotides match TRBD1. This CDR3 contains 17 residues. V shed 2 bases, J shed 4 bases, and the junction held 9 bases outside the gene matches. Germline CDR1 SNHLY, CDR2 FYNNEI. CDR3 DNA: TGTGCCAGCAGTGAAAGAGGGGACAGGGGGAAGACCACTGAAGCTTTCTTT. It is translated as CASSERGDRGKTTEAFF.

This clone was picked up a small number of times. The chain combines TRBV24-1 with TRBJ1-5, with 7 bases lining up with TRBD1. This CDR3 has 18 amino acids. Germline V gene lookup returns CDR1 KGHDR and CDR2 SFDVKD. The trim removed 9 bases at V and 6 bases at J, leaving 22 bases unmatched. The CDR3 protein is CATYLGDSQKVHGQPQHF. CDR3 sequence (DNA): TGTGCCACCTACCTCGGGGACAGTCAAAAGGTGCACGGTCAGCCCCAGCATTTT.

The chain recombines TRBV28 with TRBJ2-2; unclear D gene. Trimming removed 3 bases from V and 3 bases from J, with 14 bases in between. The germline gives CDR1 MDHEN, CDR2 SYDVKM. The CDR3 extends over 16 amino acids. The CDR3 protein is CASSFEANAYTGELFF. DNA for the CDR3: TGTGCCAGCAGTTTTGAAGCGAACGCCTACACCGGGGAGCTGTTTTTT. Looking up the rest from reference TRBV28 and TRBJ2-2 gives the full variable domain: DVKVTQSSRYLVKRTGEKVFLECVQDMDHENMFWYRQDPGLGLRLIYFSYDVKMKEKGDIPEGYSVSREKKERFSLILESASTNQTSMYLCASSFEANAYTGELFFGEGSRLTVL.

The J gene is TRBJ2-2, the V gene TRBV4-2, with 8 bases fitting TRBD1. Germline trimming cut 1 base from V and 1 base from J; bases unmatched to any gene: 2. CDR1 and CDR2 from the germline V gene are LGHNA and YNFKEQ. The CDR3 covers 16 residues. CDR3 protein: CASSQVGTGNTGELFF. CDR3 coding DNA: TGTGCCAGCAGCCAAGTGGGGACAGGGAACACCGGGGAGCTGTTTTTT.

The J gene is TRBJ1-4, the V gene TRBV7-9, with 11 bases identical to TRBD1. The CDR3 has 17 amino acids. In germline, CDR1 is SEHNR, CDR2 FQNEAQ (reference sequence). With V trimmed by 5 bases and J by 8 bases, 13 bases remained unmatched. The CDR3 loop is CASSTGTGGGTEEKLFF. The DNA for the CDR3 is TGTGCCAGCAGCACCGGGACAGGGGGAGGAACAGAAGAAAAACTGTTTTTT.

The chain carries TRBV15 and TRBJ1-1, with TRBD1 identical over 7 bases. Looked up from germline, CDR1 is LNHNV and CDR2 is YYDKDF (reference sequence). Trimming at V came to 1 base and at J to 4 bases, leaving 6 bases not matched to a gene. CDR3 length: 15 amino acids. Here the CDR3 reads CATSRVQGDGTEAFF. In DNA form, the CDR3 reads TGTGCCACCAGCAGAGTGCAGGGGGACGGCACTGAAGCTTTCTTT.

This chain connects TRBV2 to TRBJ1-1; 7 nucleotides align to TRBD1. Germline values: CDR1 SNHLY, CDR2 FYNNEI. The V and J ends lost 7 bases and 7 bases, in that order; junction bases with no gene match: 9. This CDR3 comprises 13 residues. This CDR3 reads CASNGDSSVEAFF. The CDR3 DNA reads TGTGCCAGCAATGGGGACAGTTCGGTTGAAGCTTTCTTT.

The rearrangement links TRBV4-1 to TRBJ1-2; D is possibly TRBD1 (5 bases). The CDR3 has 17 residues. V was trimmed by 0 bases and J by 5 bases, leaving 19 bases between them. Germline CDR1 is MGHRA and CDR2 is YSYEKL. CDR3 protein: CASSQDHLGSRGYGYTF. CDR3 DNA sequence: TGCGCCAGCAGCCAAGATCACCTCGGGAGCCGGGGGTATGGCTACACCTTC.

The rearrangement uses TRBV18 and TRBJ2-3; 8 positions agree with TRBD2. With V trimmed by 2 bases and J by 6 bases, 7 bases remained unmatched. This CDR3 has 15 residues. Germline CDR1 is KGHSH and CDR2 is LQKENI. In DNA, the CDR3 is TGTGCCAGCTCACCAACCGGGGGGGCTGAGGATACGCAGTATTTT. Translated, it gives CASSPTGGAEDTQYF.

CDR3 nucleotide sequence: TGTGCCAGCAGCCAAGGGCTCCCGGGGCTAGCGGGGGGCCTCTACAATGAGCAGTTCTTC. Residues: CASSQGLPGLAGGLYNEQFF. V usage is TRBV14 and J usage is TRBJ2-1; the match to TRBD2 covers 11 bases. CDR3 length equals 20 residues. Unmatched junction bases numbered 14, after V lost 1 base and J lost 3 bases. Germline V gene sequence: CDR1 SGHDN, CDR2 FVKESK.

J is TRBJ1-5 and V is TRBV27; D unresolved. The CDR3 spans 14 residues. V was trimmed by 3 bases and J by 6 bases, leaving 12 bases between them. The germline CDR1 and CDR2 sequences are MNHEY and SMNVEV (reference sequence). CDR3 in amino acids: CASSFPVLAQPQHF. The CDR3, as DNA: TGTGCCAGCAGTTTTCCAGTCTTGGCTCAGCCCCAGCATTTT.

This clone showed up just once. V gene TRBV13 combines with J gene TRBJ2-3; weak D call: TRBD1 (7 bases). This CDR3 region has 14 residues. The V gene lost 4 bases and the J gene lost 4 bases, with 12 bases spanning the gap. Germline CDR1 PRHDT, CDR2 FYEKMQ (reference sequence). In nucleotides, the CDR3 is TGTGCCAGCAGCTCCGGAGGGGGCTCAGATACGCAGTATTTT. Translated, it gives CASSSGGGSDTQYF.